This is a list of T cell receptor beta chains from one sample in a study of T cell repertoires in cytomegalovirus infection. Which antigens these TCRs recognize remains unknown. Each CDR3 protein is one row after TCRdb ran MiXCR on the reads. The sample shows 750,000 to 900,000 distinct CDR3 sequences, almost 30% of them seen only once. The material was cultured CD8+ T cells from PBMCs, obtained from culture after CMV antigen stimulation. Receptors originate from a human donor in good health (CMV status not recorded). Some clones in this sample may be carry-over from other donors' samples. The CDR3 runs from the conserved cysteine through the conserved F or W. The D gene is left open where the match is weak. Expanded clones are given a class, and other clones once, few, many or no size at all.

v_call	clone_size	j_call	d_call	cdr3_aa	cdr3_nt
TRBV4-1	NA	TRBJ1-1	NA	CANSPGHRNTEAFF	TGCGCCAACAGCCCGGGACACAGGAACACTGAAGCTTTCTTT
TRBV6-1	many	TRBJ1-5	TRBD1	CASDDRGSNQPQHF	TGTGCCAGCGATGACAGGGGAAGCAATCAGCCCCAGCATTTT
TRBV29-1	NA	TRBJ2-3	NA	CSAGGDTQYF	TGCAGCGCCGGGGGAGATACGCAGTATTTT
TRBV10-2	few	TRBJ2-4	NA	CASSDVAKNIQYF	TGCGCCAGCAGTGACGTAGCAAAAAACATTCAGTACTTC
TRBV12-3/TRBV12-4	few	TRBJ2-5	NA	CASRFVVRGSQETQYF	TGTGCCAGCAGATTTGTAGTGCGGGGATCCCAAGAGACCCAGTACTTC
TRBV4-1	NA	TRBJ2-5	NA	CASSQGVGAAQYF	TGCGCCAGCAGCCAAGGGGTGGGGGCGGCCCAGTACTTC
TRBV6-2/TRBV6-3	NA	TRBJ1-5	NA	CASSKPRDSAHF	TGTGCCAGCAGCAAACCCAGGGACTCAGCGCATTTT
TRBV11-2	many	TRBJ1-2	NA	CASSSGVTAAATF	TGTGCCAGCAGCTCTGGGGTGACAGCCGCTGCCACCTTC
TRBV6-6	few	TRBJ2-7	NA	CASGLQGEQYF	TGTGCCAGCGGCCTACAGGGCGAGCAGTACTTC
TRBV2	many	TRBJ2-6	TRBD1	CASSGRGQAGANVLTF	TGTGCCAGCAGTGGACGGGGACAGGCTGGGGCCAACGTCCTGACTTTC
TRBV7-2	NA	TRBJ2-5	TRBD1	CASRRNRGRETQYF	TGTGCCAGCAGGCGTAACAGGGGGCGCGAGACCCAGTACTTC
TRBV19	few	TRBJ1-2	TRBD1	CASSTMTGGAWSDGYTF	TGTGCCAGTAGTACGATGACAGGGGGCGCGTGGAGTGACGGCTACACCTTC
TRBV2	NA	TRBJ1-1	NA	CASSGRGFEAFF	TGTGCCAGCAGTGGACGGGGATTTGAAGCTTTCTTT
TRBV12-3/TRBV12-4	many	TRBJ1-1	TRBD1	CASSLPTGTGGTTEAFF	TGTGCCAGCAGTTTACCGACCGGGACAGGGGGCACCACTGAAGCTTTCTTT
TRBV27	once	TRBJ2-5	TRBD1	CASSAKTGGGETQYF	TGTGCCAGCAGTGCCAAAACAGGGGGTGGGGAGACCCAGTACTTC
TRBV10-3	few	TRBJ2-1	NA	CAISDQSHEQFF	TGTGCCATCAGTGATCAGTCGCATGAGCAGTTCTTC
TRBV9	NA	TRBJ2-5	NA	CASSVRGRPVETQYF	TGTGCCAGCAGCGTCCGGGGGAGGCCGGTAGAGACCCAGTACTTC
TRBV7-8	NA	TRBJ1-5	NA	CASSLAVKQGNQPQHF	TGTGCCAGCAGCTTAGCGGTGAAACAGGGAAATCAGCCCCAGCATTTT
TRBV20-1	NA	TRBJ2-7	NA	CSAAPRGRISYEQYF	TGCAGTGCAGCCCCGCGAGGCCGGATCTCCTACGAGCAGTACTTC
TRBV12-3/TRBV12-4	NA	TRBJ1-1	NA	CVSILGWGNTEAFF	TGTGTCAGCATCCTAGGGTGGGGGAACACTGAAGCTTTCTTT
TRBV5-4	once	TRBJ2-1	NA	CASSYSSYNEHFF	TGTGCCAGCAGCTACTCCTCCTACAATGAGCATTTCTTC
TRBV7-6	many	TRBJ2-7	NA	CASSTDILSSYEQYF	TGTGCCAGCAGCACGGATATCCTAAGCTCCTACGAGCAGTACTTC
TRBV7-2	NA	TRBJ1-1	NA	CASSSKLQAFF	TGTGCCAGCAGCTCAAAGTTACAAGCTTTCTTT
TRBV7-2	few	TRBJ2-3	NA	CASRPRGAWDTQYF	TGTGCCAGCAGACCCCGCGGGGCCTGGGATACGCAGTATTTT
TRBV6-6	NA	TRBJ2-5	TRBD2	CASSYPSGGDLYPQETQYF	TGTGCCAGCAGTTACCCGAGCGGGGGGGACCTATATCCCCAAGAGACCCAGTACTTC
TRBV4-1	NA	TRBJ1-2	TRBD1	CASSHTRTGNYGYIF	TGCGCCAGCAGCCACACTCGGACAGGGAACTATGGCTACATCTTC
TRBV9	NA	TRBJ2-5	NA	CASSPSAQETQYF	TGTGCCAGCAGTCCTTCAGCTCAAGAGACCCAGTACTTC
TRBV5-4	NA	TRBJ1-1	TRBD1	CASSNDRGRVITEAFF	TGTGCCAGCAGTAATGACAGGGGGCGCGTAATCACTGAAGCTTTCTTT
TRBV19	many	TRBJ2-1	NA	CASSIPRQASFNEQFF	TGTGCCAGTAGTATCCCTCGACAGGCGTCGTTCAATGAGCAGTTCTTC
TRBV19	NA	TRBJ2-5	TRBD1	CASSIRTGQETQYF	TGTGCCAGTAGTATTCGGACAGGACAAGAGACCCAGTACTTC
TRBV19	NA	TRBJ2-1	TRBD2	CASSIPGGNNEQFF	TGTGCCAGTAGTATCCCGGGGGGGAACAATGAGCAGTTCTTC
TRBV12-3/TRBV12-4	NA	TRBJ2-2	TRBD1	CASSQGVPGELFF	TGTGCCAGCAGTCAGGGGGTCCCCGGGGAGCTGTTTTTT
TRBV20-1	NA	TRBJ2-1	NA	CSARPYRERDEQFF	TGCAGTGCTAGGCCCTATCGGGAAAGGGATGAGCAGTTCTTC
TRBV4-1	NA	TRBJ1-2	NA	CASSQARGPYGYTF	TGCGCCAGCAGCCAAGCCAGGGGTCCCTATGGCTACACCTTC
TRBV7-6	many	TRBJ2-1	TRBD1	CASSFSGTGLNEQFF	TGTGCCAGCAGCTTCTCCGGGACAGGGCTCAATGAGCAGTTCTTC
TRBV25-1	NA	TRBJ2-1	NA	CASSEVTGSPYNEQFF	TGTGCCAGCAGTGAGGTCACAGGGAGTCCCTACAATGAGCAGTTCTTC
TRBV27	NA	TRBJ2-1	TRBD2	CASSSRLAASYNEQFF	TGTGCCAGCAGTTCCCGACTAGCGGCCTCCTACAATGAGCAGTTCTTC
TRBV28	few	TRBJ2-3	NA	CASSKRQSTDTQYF	TGTGCCAGCAGTAAACGACAGAGCACAGATACGCAGTATTTT
TRBV12-3/TRBV12-4	few	TRBJ2-5	TRBD2	CASSPGGAGAPGTQYF	TGTGCCAGCAGTCCGGGGGGGGCAGGCGCTCCCGGGACCCAGTACTTC
TRBV6-6	many	TRBJ1-2	TRBD1	CASTRGGGGYGYTF	TGTGCCAGCACCAGGGGGGGAGGAGGTTATGGCTACACCTTC
TRBV12-3/TRBV12-4	many	TRBJ1-5	NA	CASSYPSGQPQHF	TGTGCCAGCAGTTACCCTAGTGGTCAGCCCCAGCATTTT
TRBV7-6	many	TRBJ1-2	NA	CASSTGSGYGYTF	TGTGCCAGCAGCACGGGATCGGGATATGGCTACACCTTC
TRBV7-9	few	TRBJ2-3	TRBD2	CASSRGLARQYF	TGTGCCAGCAGCCGAGGACTAGCGAGGCAGTATTTT
TRBV7-9	NA	TRBJ2-1	NA	CASTSRANEQFF	TGTGCCAGCACCTCCAGGGCGAATGAGCAGTTCTTC
TRBV7-6	NA	TRBJ1-1	NA	CASRDPDKAAEAFF	TGTGCCAGCAGAGACCCGGACAAAGCCGCTGAAGCTTTCTTT
TRBV12-3/TRBV12-4	few	TRBJ2-1	NA	CASSLPWYNEQFF	TGTGCCAGCAGTTTACCCTGGTACAATGAGCAGTTCTTC